This T cell receptor (beta chain) appears in the sequencing data of a study of cytomegalovirus exposure and HLA in healthy donors. Use of 60 Vbeta and 13 Jbeta primers characterized the PCR. TCRdb keeps only in-frame clones here, not all; method: immunoSEQ multiplex PCR. Found here are about 140,000 clones, approximately 82% of them singletons; the top ten hold approximately 3.2%. V was pared by 2 bases and J by 9 bases, with 30 bases of the junction left unmatched. Germline V gene lookup returns CDR1 SQVTM and CDR2 ANQGSEA. The CDR3 length is 21 residues. Specimen: PBMCs. This sequence was found in a man between 18 and 35 years old in good health and CMV-seropositive. V and J are TRBV29-1 and TRBJ2-5; 10 bases line up with TRBD2. The CDR3 loop reads CSVERLAGVKGLEGGEGPQYF. CDR3 coding DNA: TGCAGCGTTGAAAGGCTAGCGGGAGTCAAGGGTTTGGAGGGAGGTGAGGGGCCCCAGTACTTC.